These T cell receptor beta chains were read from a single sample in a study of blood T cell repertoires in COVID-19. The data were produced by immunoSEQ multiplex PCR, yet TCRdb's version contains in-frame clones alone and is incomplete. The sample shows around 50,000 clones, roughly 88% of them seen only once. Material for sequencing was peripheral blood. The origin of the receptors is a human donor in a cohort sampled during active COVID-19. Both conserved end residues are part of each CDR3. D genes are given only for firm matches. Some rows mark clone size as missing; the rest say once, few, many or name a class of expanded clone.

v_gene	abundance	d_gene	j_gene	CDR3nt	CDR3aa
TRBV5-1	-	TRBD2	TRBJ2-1	TGCGCCAGCAGCTTGGCCAAACGGACTAGCGGGATACGGGAGCAGTTCTTC	CASSLAKRTSGIREQFF
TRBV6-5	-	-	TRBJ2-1	TGTGCCAGCAGTTACTCGCGGCTAGGCCCGCTAAATGAGCAGTTCTTC	CASSYSRLGPLNEQFF
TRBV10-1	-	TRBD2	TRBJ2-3	TGCGCCAGCAGTGTTCTAGCGGGAGCTAGCACAGATACGCAGTATTTT	CASSVLAGASTDTQYF
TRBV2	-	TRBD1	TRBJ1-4	TGTGCCAGCAGCAAGACAGGGCCTATTGAAAAACTGTTTTTT	CASSKTGPIEKLFF
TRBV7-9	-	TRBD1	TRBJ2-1	TGTGCCAGCAGCTTAGAGCCGGGACAGGGGATCAATGAGCAGTTCTTC	CASSLEPGQGINEQFF
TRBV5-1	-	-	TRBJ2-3	TGCGCCAGCAGCCCCTACCCGGGCACAGATACGCAGTATTTT	CASSPYPGTDTQYF
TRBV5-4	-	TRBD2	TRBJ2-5	TGTGCCAGCAGCTTGGGCCCGGCTAGCGGGAGGCCCTCAGAGACCCAGTACTTC	CASSLGPASGRPSETQYF
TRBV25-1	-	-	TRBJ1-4	TGTGCCAGCAGATGGACATCTAATGAAAAACTGTTTTTT	CASRWTSNEKLFF
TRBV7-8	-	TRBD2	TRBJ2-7	TGTGCCAGCAGACCCGGGACTAGCGACTACGAGCAGTACTTC	CASRPGTSDYEQYF
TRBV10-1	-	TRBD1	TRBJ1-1	TGCGCCAGCAGCAGGGGGAGCCTGGGCACTGAAGCTTTCTTT	CASSRGSLGTEAFF
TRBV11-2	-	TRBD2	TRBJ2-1	TGTGCCAGCAGCTTAGCGGGAGGGCCCGCCTACAATGAGCAGTTCTTC	CASSLAGGPAYNEQFF
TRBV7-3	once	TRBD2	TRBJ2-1	TGTGCCAGCAGCTCTACGGTAGCGGGAGGGAACAATGAGCAGTTCTTC	CASSSTVAGGNNEQFF
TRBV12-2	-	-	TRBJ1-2	TGTGCAAGTCGCTTCCCTAGGGCGGGGACTGGGGCCTACACCTTC	CASRFPRAGTGAYTF
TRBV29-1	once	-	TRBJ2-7	TGCAGCGTTCGGCTGTCGGGATTCTACGAGCAGTACTTC	CSVRLSGFYEQYF
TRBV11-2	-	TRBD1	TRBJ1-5	TGTGCCAGCAGCTTACAGGGGGGACAGCCCCAGCATTTT	CASSLQGGQPQHF
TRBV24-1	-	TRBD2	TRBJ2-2	TGTGCCACCAGTGACCCCCCCGGGACTAGCGGGAGGAACACCGGGGAGCTGTTTTTT	CATSDPPGTSGRNTGELFF
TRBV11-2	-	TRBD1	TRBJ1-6	TGTGCCAGCAGCCCGACTAGGGACAGGGTGATCCCCCTCCACTTT	CASSPTRDRVIPLHF
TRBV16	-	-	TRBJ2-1	TGTGCCAGCAGCCACCTCAGGGAGGTAGTGTTCTTC	CASSHLREVVFF
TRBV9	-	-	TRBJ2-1	TGTGCCCGGGGAGATGAGCAGTTCTTC	CARGDEQFF
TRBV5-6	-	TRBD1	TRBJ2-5	TGTGCCAGCAGCCCCTCAGGGGGCGGTGAGACCCAGTACTTC	CASSPSGGGETQYF
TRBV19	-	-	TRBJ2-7	TGTGCCAGTAGTGACAACTACGAGCAGTACTTC	CASSDNYEQYF
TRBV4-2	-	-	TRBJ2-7	TGTGCCAGCAGCCAAGATCGCGGTCCCTACGAGCAGTACTTC	CASSQDRGPYEQYF
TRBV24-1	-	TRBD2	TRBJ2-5	TGTGCCACCAGTGTAGCTAGCGGGAGTAAAGAGACCCAGTACTTC	CATSVASGSKETQYF
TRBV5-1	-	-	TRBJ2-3	TGCGCCAGCAGCCGTGAACAGGGAAGAGATACGCAGTATTTT	CASSREQGRDTQYF
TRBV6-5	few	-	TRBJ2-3	TGTGCCAGCAGTTACTTGGGCCCTAGCACAGATACGCAGTATTTT	CASSYLGPSTDTQYF
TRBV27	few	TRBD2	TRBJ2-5	TGTGCCAGCAGTTTATTTAGCGGGAGAGATGGGGAGACCCAGTACTTC	CASSLFSGRDGETQYF
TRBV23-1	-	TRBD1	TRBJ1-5	TGCGCCAGCAGTCAATTACAGGGGGCGGGAAATCAGCCCCAGCATTTT	CASSQLQGAGNQPQHF
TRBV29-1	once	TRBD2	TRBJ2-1	TGCAGCGTTACCATCCCGCCCGGACTAGCGGGATCCTACAATGAGCAGTTCTTC	CSVTIPPGLAGSYNEQFF
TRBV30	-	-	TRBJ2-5	TGTGCCTGGAGTGCACATCAAGAGACCCAGTACTTC	CAWSAHQETQYF
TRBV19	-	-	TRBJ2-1	TGTGCCAGTAGTATTAATGGGGGCTTTGAGCAGTTCTTC	CASSINGGFEQFF
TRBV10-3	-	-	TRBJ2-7	TGTGCCATCAGCGACCGGGACGGGACTCTCAGAGAGCAGTACTTC	CAISDRDGTLREQYF
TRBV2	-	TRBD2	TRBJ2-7	TGTGCCAGCAGTATAGCGGGACTCCCCGAGCAGTACTTC	CASSIAGLPEQYF
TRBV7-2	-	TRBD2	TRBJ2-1	TGTGCCAGCAGCTTAGTTCGGCGGGAGGGGGGTGAGCAGTTCTTC	CASSLVRREGGEQFF
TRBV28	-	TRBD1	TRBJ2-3	TGTGCCAGCAGTTTATCGACAGGGGGTCATACGCAGTATTTT	CASSLSTGGHTQYF
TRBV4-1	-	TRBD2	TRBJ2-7	TGCGCCAGCAGCCAGGGCGGGAGAATGTACGAGCAGTACTTC	CASSQGGRMYEQYF
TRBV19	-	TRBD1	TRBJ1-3	TGTGCCAGTAGTACGACAGGGGCCCTCTCTGGAAACACCATATATTTT	CASSTTGALSGNTIYF
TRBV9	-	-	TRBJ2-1	TGTGCCAGCAGCGTAGGGACAGCAACAGACAATGAGCAGTTCTTC	CASSVGTATDNEQFF
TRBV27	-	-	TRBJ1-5	TGTGCCAGCAGAAGGGGGGGTCAGCCCCAGCATTTT	CASRRGGQPQHF
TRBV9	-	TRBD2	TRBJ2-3	TGTGCCAGCAGCTCATTAGCGGGAGGGCCCGCAGATACGCAGTATTTT	CASSSLAGGPADTQYF
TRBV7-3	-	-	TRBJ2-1	TGTGCCAGCAGCCCCCTCAGTGAATCCTACAATGAGCAGTTCTTC	CASSPLSESYNEQFF
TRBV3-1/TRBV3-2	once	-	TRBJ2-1	TGTGCCAGCAGCCCTCGAACAGGGAACAATGAGCAGTTCTTC	CASSPRTGNNEQFF
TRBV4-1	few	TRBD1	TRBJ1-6	TGCGCCAGCAGCCAAGATTTGGGACAGGGCTCCTATAATTCACCCCTCCACTTT	CASSQDLGQGSYNSPLHF
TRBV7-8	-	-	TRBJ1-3	TGTGCCAGCAGCGTAACCGGGATCCCCGCTTCGGCTTCCATATATTTT	CASSVTGIPASASIYF
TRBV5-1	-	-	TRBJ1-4	TGCGCCAGCAGCTCTCAGAATGCTAATGAAAAACTGTTTTTT	CASSSQNANEKLFF
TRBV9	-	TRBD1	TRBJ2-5	TGTGCCAGCAGCGCCTCCGGGACAGGGGGCCGAGAGACCCAGTACTTC	CASSASGTGGRETQYF
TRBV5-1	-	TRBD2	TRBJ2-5	TGCGCCAGCAACCTAGCGGGAGGACAAGAGACCCAGTACTTC	CASNLAGGQETQYF
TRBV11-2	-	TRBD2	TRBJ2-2	TGTGCCAGCATCGACATAGCGGGAGCAGGAGGGGAGCTGTTTTTT	CASIDIAGAGGELFF
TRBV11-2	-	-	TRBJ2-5	TGTGCCAGCAGCTTTTTCTATCAAGAGACCCAGTACTTC	CASSFFYQETQYF
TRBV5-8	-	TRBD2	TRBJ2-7	TGTGCCAGCAGCCCAACACGACTAGCGGGAGTGGGGCGCGAGCAGTACTTC	CASSPTRLAGVGREQYF
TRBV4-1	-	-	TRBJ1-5	TGCGCCAGCAGCCCGGGGGGTTTTAGCAATCAGCCCCAGCATTTT	CASSPGGFSNQPQHF
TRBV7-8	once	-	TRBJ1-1	TGTGCCAGCAGCTCCATGGGGGGGTTGGACACTGAAGCTTTCTTT	CASSSMGGLDTEAFF